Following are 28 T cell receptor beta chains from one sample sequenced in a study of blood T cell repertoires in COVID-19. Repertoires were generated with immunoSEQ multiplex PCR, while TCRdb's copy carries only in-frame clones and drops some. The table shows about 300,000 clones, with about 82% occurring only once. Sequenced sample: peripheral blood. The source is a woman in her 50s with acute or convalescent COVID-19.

Here the CDR3 reads CATRDQTTGSSYEQYF. The CDR3, as DNA: TGTGCCACCAGGGACCAAACAACAGGGTCCTCCTACGAGCAGTACTTC. The rearrangement links TRBV24-1 to TRBJ2-7; the D gene is possibly TRBD1 (6 bases). Germline assignment: CDR1 KGHDR and CDR2 SFDVKD. The V and J ends lost 7 bases and 0 bases respectively, with 18 bases between them. This CDR3 contains 16 residues.

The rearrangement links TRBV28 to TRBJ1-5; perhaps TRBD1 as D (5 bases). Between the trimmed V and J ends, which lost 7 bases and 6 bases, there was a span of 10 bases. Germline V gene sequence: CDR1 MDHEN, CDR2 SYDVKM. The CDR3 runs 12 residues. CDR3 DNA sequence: TGTGCCAGCACTTGGGGCGCTCAGCCCCAGCATTTT. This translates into CASTWGAQPQHF.

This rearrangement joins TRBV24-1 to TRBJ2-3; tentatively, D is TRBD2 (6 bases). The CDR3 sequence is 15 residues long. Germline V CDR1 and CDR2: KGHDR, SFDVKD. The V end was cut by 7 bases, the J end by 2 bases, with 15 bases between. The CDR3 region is CATREGRTVTDTQYF. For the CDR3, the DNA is TGTGCCACCAGGGAGGGGAGAACGGTCACAGATACGCAGTATTTT.

CDR3 loop: CASRSTQGWEQYF. The CDR3, as DNA: TGTGCCAGCAGATCAACACAGGGGTGGGAGCAGTACTTC. The rearrangement uses TRBV12-3 or TRBV12-4 and TRBJ2-7, with 7 bases aligning to TRBD1. The CDR3 contains 13 residues. V was clipped by 6 bases and J by 7 bases; unmatched bases: 9.

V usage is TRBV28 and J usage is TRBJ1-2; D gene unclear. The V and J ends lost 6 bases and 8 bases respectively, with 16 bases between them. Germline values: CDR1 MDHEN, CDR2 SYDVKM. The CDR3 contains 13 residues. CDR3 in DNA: TGTGCCAGCAGCTCGGGAGTGAGGGAAGGCTACACCTTC. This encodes CASSSGVREGYTF.

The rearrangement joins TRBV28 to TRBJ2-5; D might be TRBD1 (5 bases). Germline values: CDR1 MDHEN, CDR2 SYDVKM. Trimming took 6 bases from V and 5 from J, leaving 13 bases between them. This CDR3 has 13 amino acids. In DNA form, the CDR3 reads TGTGCCAGCAGGGCGACAGTCCGGGAGACCCAGTACTTC. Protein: CASRATVRETQYF.

The CDR3 nucleotides are TGTGCCAGCAGCTTATGGACAGGGGGTTTTGACTCCTATAATTCACCCCTCCACTTT. Protein: CASSLWTGGFDSYNSPLHF. The chain is built from TRBV7-2 and TRBJ1-6; TRBD1 agrees at 10 bases. This CDR3 has 19 residues. CDR1 SGHTA and CDR2 FQGNSA come from the germline V gene. V was pared by 2 bases and J by 0 bases, with 7 bases of the junction left unmatched.

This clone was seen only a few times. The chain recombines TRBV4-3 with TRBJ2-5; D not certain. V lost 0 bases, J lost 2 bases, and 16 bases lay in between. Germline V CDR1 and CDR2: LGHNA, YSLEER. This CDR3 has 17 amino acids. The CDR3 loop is CASSQDRRGIPQETQYF. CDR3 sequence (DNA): TGCGCCAGCAGCCAAGATCGTCGAGGAATCCCACAAGAGACCCAGTACTTC.

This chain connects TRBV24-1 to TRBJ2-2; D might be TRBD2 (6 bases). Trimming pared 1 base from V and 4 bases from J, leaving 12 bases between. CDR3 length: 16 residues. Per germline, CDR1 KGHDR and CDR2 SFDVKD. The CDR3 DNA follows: TGTGCCACCAGTGATTTAGCTAGCGACCCCACCGGGGAGCTGTTTTTT. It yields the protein CATSDLASDPTGELFF.

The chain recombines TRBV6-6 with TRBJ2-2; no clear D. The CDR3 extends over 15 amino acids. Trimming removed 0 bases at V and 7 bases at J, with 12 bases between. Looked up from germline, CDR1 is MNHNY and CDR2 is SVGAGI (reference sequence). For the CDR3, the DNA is TGTGCCAGCAGTTACTCGTATCGAGGTAACGGGGAGCTGTTTTTT. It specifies CASSYSYRGNGELFF.

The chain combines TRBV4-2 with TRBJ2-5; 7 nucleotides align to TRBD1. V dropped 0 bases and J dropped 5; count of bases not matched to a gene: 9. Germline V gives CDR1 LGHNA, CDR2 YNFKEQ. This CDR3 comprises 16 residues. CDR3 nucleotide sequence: TGTGCCAGCAGCCAAGAGGGTCTAGGGGGCGGCGAGACCCAGTACTTC. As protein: CASSQEGLGGGETQYF.

For the CDR3, the DNA is TGTGCCAGCAGTGATGGGTCAGCCTTACTAGCGGGATCTCAGTACTTC. The encoded protein is CASSDGSALLAGSQYF. The gene calls are TRBV2 and TRBJ2-7; TRBD2 aligns across 10 bases. The CDR3 consists of 16 residues. In germline, CDR1 is SNHLY, CDR2 FYNNEI. V was pared by 3 bases and J by 10 bases, with 15 bases of the junction left unmatched.

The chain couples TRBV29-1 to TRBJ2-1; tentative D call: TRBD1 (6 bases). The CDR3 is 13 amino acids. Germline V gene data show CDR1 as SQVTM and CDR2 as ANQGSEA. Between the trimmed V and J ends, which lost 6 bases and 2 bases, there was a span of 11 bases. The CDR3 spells CSVGQLTYNEQFF. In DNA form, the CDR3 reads TGCAGCGTCGGACAGTTAACCTACAATGAGCAGTTCTTC.

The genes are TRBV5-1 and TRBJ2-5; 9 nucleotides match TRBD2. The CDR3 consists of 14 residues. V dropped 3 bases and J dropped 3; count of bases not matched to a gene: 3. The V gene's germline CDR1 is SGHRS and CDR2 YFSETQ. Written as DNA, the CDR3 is TGCGCCAGCAGCTCAGAGCGGGGGGAAGAGACCCAGTACTTC. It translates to CASSSERGEETQYF.

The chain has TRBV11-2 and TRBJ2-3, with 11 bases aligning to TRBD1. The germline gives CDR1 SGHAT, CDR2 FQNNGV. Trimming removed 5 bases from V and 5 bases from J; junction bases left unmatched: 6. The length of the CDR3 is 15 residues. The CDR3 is CASSAPGQGVDTQYF. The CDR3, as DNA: TGTGCCAGCAGCGCTCCGGGACAGGGGGTAGATACGCAGTATTTT.

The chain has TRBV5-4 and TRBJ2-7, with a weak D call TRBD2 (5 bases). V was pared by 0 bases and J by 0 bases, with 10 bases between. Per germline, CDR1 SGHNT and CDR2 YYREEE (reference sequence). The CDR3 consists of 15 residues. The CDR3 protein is CASSLVASSSYEQYF. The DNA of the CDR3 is TGTGCCAGCAGCTTGGTTGCTAGCAGCTCCTACGAGCAGTACTTC.

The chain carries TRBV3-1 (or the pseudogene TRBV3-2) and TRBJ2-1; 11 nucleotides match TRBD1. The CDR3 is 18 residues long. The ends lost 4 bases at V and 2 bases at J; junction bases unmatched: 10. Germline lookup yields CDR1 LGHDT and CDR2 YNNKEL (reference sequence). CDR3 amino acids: CASSPVPGQGVPYNEQFF. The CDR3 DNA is TGTGCCAGCAGCCCAGTCCCGGGACAGGGGGTTCCCTACAATGAGCAGTTCTTC.

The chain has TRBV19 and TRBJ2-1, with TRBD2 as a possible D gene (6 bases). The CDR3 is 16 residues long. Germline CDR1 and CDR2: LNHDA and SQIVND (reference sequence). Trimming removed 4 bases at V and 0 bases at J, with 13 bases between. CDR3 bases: TGTGCCAGTAGTACCCCTAGCGAAAGCTCCTACAATGAGCAGTTCTTC. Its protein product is CASSTPSESSYNEQFF.

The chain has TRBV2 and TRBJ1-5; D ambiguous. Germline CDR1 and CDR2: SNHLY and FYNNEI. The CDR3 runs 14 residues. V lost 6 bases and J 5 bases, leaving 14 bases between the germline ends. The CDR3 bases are TGTGCCAGCAGACTCGACTTCCCGGATCAGCCCCAGCATTTT. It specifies CASRLDFPDQPQHF.

This CDR3 is CASSPTGLNQPQHF. For the CDR3, the DNA is TGTGCCAGCAGCCCCACAGGGCTTAATCAGCCCCAGCATTTT. The gene calls are TRBV7-2 and TRBJ1-5; D perhaps matches TRBD1 (6 bases). CDR1 is SGHTA, CDR2 FQGNSA, per germline. The germline V and J ends were trimmed by 5 bases and 4 bases, with 12 bases remaining between them. CDR3 size: 14 residues. Filled out from reference TRBV7-2 and TRBJ1-5, the complete variable domain reads GAGVSQSPSNKVTEKGKDVELRCDPISGHTALYWYRQSLGQGLEFLIYFQGNSAPDKSGLPSDRFSAERTGGSVSTLTIQRTQQEDSAVYLCASSPTGLNQPQHFGDGTRLSIL.

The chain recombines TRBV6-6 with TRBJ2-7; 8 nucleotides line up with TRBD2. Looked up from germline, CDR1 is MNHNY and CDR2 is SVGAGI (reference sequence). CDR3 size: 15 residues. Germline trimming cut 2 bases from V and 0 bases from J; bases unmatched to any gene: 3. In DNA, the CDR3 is TGTGCCAGCAGTTACGGCGGGAGGAGCTCCTACGAGCAGTACTTC. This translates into CASSYGGRSSYEQYF.

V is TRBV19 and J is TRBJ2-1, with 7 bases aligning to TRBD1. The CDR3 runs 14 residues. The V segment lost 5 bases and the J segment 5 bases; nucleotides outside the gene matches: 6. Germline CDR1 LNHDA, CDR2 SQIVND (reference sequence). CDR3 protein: CASSPRTGDNEQFF. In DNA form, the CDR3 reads TGTGCCAGTAGTCCCAGGACAGGAGACAATGAGCAGTTCTTC.

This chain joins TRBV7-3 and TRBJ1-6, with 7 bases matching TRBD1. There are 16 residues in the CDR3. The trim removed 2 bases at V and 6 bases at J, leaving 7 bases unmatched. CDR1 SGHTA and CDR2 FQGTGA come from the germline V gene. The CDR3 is CASSLGPGTANSPLHF. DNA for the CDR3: TGTGCCAGCAGCTTAGGTCCCGGGACAGCTAATTCACCCCTCCACTTT.

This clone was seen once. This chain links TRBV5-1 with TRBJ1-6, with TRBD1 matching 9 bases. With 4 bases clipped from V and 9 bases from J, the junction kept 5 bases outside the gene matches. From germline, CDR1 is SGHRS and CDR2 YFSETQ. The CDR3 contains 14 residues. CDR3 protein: CASSQGQGFSPLHF. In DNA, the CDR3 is TGCGCCAGCAGCCAGGGACAGGGTTTTTCACCCCTCCACTTT.

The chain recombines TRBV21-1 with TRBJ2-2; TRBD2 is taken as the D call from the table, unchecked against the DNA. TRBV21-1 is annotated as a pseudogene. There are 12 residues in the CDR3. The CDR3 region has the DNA TGTGCCAGCCAAAGCGTCACCGGGGAGCTGTTTTTT. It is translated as CASQSVTGELFF.

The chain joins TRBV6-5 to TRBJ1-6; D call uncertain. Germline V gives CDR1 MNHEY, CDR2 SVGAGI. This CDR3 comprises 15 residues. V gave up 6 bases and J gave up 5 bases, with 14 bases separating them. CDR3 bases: TGTGCCAGCAGCCTCGAGTACGCCGATAATTCACCCCTCCACTTT. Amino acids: CASSLEYADNSPLHF.

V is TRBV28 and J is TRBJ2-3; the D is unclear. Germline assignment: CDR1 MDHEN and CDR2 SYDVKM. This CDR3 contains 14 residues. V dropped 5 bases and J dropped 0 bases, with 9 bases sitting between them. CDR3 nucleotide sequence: TGTGCCAGCAGTCCGTTATCTAGCACAGATACGCAGTATTTT. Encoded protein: CASSPLSSTDTQYF.

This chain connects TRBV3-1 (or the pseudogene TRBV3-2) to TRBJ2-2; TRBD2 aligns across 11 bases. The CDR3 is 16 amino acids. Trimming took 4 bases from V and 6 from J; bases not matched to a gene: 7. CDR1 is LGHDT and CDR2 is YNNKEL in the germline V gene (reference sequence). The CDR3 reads CASSLWALAGAGELFF. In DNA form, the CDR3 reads TGTGCCAGCAGCCTCTGGGCACTAGCGGGAGCCGGGGAGCTGTTTTTT.